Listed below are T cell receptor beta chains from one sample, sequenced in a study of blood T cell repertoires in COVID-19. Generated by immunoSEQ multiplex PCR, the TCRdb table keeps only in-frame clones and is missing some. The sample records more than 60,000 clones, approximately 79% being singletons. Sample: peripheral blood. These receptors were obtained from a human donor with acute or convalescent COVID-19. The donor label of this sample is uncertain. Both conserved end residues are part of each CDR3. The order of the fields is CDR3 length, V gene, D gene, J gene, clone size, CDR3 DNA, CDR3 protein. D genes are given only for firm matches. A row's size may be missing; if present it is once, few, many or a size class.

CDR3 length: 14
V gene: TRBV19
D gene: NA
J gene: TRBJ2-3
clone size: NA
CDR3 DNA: TGTGCCAGTAGTAAAGACCCTAGCACAGATACGCAGTATTTT
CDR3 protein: CASSKDPSTDTQYF

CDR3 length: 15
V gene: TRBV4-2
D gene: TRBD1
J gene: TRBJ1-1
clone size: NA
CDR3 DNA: TGTGCCAGCAGCCAAGATCCCGGACAGGAGACTGAAGCTTTCTTT
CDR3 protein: CASSQDPGQETEAFF

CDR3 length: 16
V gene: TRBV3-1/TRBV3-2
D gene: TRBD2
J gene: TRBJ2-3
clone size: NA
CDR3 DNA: TGTGCCAGCAGCCCTCGAGCGGGGGGGCGCTCAGATACGCAGTATTTT
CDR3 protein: CASSPRAGGRSDTQYF

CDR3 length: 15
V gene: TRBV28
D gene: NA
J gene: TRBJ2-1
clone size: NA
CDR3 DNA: TGTGCCAGCAGCATAGCTGGGAGCTCCTACAATGAGCAGTTCTTC
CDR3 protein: CASSIAGSSYNEQFF

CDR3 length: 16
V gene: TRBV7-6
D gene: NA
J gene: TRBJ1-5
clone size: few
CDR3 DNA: TGTGCCAGCAGCTCGATGGGGGGATCAAGCAATCAGCCCCAGCATTTT
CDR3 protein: CASSSMGGSSNQPQHF

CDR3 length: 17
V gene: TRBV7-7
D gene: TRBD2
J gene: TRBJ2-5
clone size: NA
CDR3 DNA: TGTGCCAGCAGCTCAGGGACTAGCGGGCGAACCCGAGAGACCCAGTACTTC
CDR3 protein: CASSSGTSGRTRETQYF

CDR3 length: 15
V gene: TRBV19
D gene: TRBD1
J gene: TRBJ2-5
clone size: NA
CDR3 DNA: TGTGCCAGTACCCCGACAGGGTATGGGAAAGAGACCCAGTACTTC
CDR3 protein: CASTPTGYGKETQYF

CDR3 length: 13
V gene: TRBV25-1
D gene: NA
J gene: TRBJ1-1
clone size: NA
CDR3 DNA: TGTGCCAGCAGTGTAACAGGTAACACTGAAGCTTTCTTT
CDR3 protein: CASSVTGNTEAFF

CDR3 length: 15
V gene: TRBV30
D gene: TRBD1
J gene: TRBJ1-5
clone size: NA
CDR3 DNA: TGTGCCTGGGCCCAAGGACAGGGCGGCAATCAGCCCCAGCATTTT
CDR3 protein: CAWAQGQGGNQPQHF

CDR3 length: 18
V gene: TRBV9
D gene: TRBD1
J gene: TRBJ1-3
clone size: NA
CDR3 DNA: TGTGCCAGCAGCGTAATGCCCCAGGACAGGGACTCTGGAAACACCATATATTTT
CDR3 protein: CASSVMPQDRDSGNTIYF

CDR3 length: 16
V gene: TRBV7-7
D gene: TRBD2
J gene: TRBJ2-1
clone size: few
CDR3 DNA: TGTGCTAGCAGCTTACGGGCGGGGGGACCCGGGAGTGAGCAGTTCTTC
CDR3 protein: CASSLRAGGPGSEQFF

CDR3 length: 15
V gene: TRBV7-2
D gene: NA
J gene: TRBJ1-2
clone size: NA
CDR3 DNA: TGTGCCAGCAGCCCCACCCCGAGGGCCGGCTATGGCTACACCTTC
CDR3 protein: CASSPTPRAGYGYTF

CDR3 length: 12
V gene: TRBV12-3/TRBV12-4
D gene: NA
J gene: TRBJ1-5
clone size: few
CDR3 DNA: TGTGCCAGCAGCGTGGGCGGGGGGCCCCAGCATTTT
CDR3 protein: CASSVGGGPQHF

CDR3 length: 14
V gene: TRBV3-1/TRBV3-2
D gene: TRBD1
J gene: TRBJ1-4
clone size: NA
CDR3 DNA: TGTGCCAGCAGCCTAACAGGGGATTTTGAAAAACTGTTTTTT
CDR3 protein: CASSLTGDFEKLFF

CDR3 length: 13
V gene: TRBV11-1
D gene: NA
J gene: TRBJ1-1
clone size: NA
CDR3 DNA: TGTGCCAGCAGCTTTAGTGCGAACACTGAAGCTTTCTTT
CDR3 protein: CASSFSANTEAFF

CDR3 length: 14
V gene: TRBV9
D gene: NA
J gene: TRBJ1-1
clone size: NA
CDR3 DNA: TGTGCCAGCAGCGTAGATTTCAGGTACACTGAAGCTTTCTTT
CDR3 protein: CASSVDFRYTEAFF

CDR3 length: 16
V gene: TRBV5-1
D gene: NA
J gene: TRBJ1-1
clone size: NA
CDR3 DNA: TGCGCCAGCAGCGATAGCTTTGTGACGAGGAACACTGAAGCTTTCTTT
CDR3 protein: CASSDSFVTRNTEAFF

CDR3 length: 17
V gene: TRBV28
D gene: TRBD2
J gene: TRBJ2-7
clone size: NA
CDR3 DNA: TGTGCCAGCAGTTTGGGGCTAGCGGGAGGGGGGAACTACGAGCAGTACTTC
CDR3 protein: CASSLGLAGGGNYEQYF

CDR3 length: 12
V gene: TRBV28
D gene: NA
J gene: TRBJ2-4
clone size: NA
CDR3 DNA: TGTGCCAGCAGTTCCCAGGGAAACATTCAGTACTTC
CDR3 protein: CASSSQGNIQYF

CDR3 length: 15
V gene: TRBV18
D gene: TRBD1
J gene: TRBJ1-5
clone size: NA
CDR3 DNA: TGTGCCAGCTCACCACAGGGGGCGCTTGGGCAGCCCCAGCATTTT
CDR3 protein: CASSPQGALGQPQHF

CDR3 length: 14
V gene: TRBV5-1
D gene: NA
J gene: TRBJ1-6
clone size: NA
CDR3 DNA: TGCGCCAGCAGCTTGCATAGGGAGGATTCACCCCTCCACTTT
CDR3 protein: CASSLHREDSPLHF

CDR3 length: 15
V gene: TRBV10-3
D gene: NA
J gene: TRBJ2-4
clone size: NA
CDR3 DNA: TGTGCCATCAGTGACGCAGGGGTGGCCAAAAACATTCAGTACTTC
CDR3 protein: CAISDAGVAKNIQYF

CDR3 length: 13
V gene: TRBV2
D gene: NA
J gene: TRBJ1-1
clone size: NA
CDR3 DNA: TGTGCCAGCAGACAGACCTTTAACACTGAAGCTTTCTTT
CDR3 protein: CASRQTFNTEAFF

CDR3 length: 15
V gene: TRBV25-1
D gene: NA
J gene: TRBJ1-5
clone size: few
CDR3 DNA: TGTGCCAGCAGTGGTTCCCGGGGAGGCAATCAGCCCCAGCATTTT
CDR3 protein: CASSGSRGGNQPQHF